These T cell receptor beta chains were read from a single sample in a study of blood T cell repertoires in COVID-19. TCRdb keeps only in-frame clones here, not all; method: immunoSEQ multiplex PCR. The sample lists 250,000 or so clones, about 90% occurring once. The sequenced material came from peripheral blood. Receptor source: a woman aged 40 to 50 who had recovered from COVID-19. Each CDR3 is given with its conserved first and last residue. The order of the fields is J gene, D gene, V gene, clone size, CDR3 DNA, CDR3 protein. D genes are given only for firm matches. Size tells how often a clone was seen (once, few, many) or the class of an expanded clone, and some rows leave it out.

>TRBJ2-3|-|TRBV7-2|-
TGTGCCAGCAGCTTTAGACAGACGGCGGCCGACACAGATACGCAGTATTTT
CASSFRQTAADTDTQYF
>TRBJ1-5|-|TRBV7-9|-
TGTGCCAGCAGCTTCGGACTTAGCAATCAGCCCCAGCATTTT
CASSFGLSNQPQHF
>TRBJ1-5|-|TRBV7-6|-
TGTGCCAGCAGCCGACTTTGGGGTGGGGCTCAGCCCCAGCATTTT
CASSRLWGGAQPQHF
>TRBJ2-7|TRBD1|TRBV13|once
TGTGCCAGCAGCTACCGACAGGGGGCATCCCCTTACGAGCAGTACTTC
CASSYRQGASPYEQYF
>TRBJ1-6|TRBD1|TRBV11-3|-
TGTGCCAGCAGCATAGACCCCTTCCCGGACAGGTTAAGCTCCTATAATTCACCCCTCCACTTT
CASSIDPFPDRLSSYNSPLHF
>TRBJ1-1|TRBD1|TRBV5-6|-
TGTGCCAGCAGCTTGACGGGACAGGCCTATGGGAACACTGAAGCTTTCTTT
CASSLTGQAYGNTEAFF
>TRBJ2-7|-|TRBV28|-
TGTGCCAGCAGCCCCTGGAGTGGCGGATCCTACGAGCAGTACTTC
CASSPWSGGSYEQYF
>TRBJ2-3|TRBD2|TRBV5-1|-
TGCGCCAGCAGCTTTTTGGCGGGGGGCTTGAGGGATACGCAGTATTTT
CASSFLAGGLRDTQYF
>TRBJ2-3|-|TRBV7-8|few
TGTGCCAGCAGCTTAGCGAGCAGCACAGATACGCAGTATTTT
CASSLASSTDTQYF
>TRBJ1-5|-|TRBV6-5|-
TGTGCCAGCACCCCGGCAGGGGAAGGGGATCAGCCCCAGCATTTT
CASTPAGEGDQPQHF
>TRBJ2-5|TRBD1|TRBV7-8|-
TGTGCCAGCAGCTCGCGGGACAGGGGCCAAGAGACCCAGTACTTC
CASSSRDRGQETQYF
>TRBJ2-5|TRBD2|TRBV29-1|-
TGCAGCGTCACAACGGGGGGAGAGACCCAGTACTTC
CSVTTGGETQYF
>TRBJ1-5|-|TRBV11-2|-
TGTGCCAGCAGCCGGGAATATCAGCCCCAGCATTTT
CASSREYQPQHF
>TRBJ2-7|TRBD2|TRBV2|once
TGTGCCAGCAGGCTGGGACTAGCGGGGGACCCTTTGAAGCAGTACTTC
CASRLGLAGDPLKQYF
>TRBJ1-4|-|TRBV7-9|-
TGTGCCAGCAGCCCCCTGGACAGCGAAAAACTGTTTTTT
CASSPLDSEKLFF
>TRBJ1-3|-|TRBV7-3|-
TGTGCCAGCAGCTTGCAGGGAGGTTCTGGAAACACCATATATTTT
CASSLQGGSGNTIYF
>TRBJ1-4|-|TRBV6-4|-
TGTGCCAGCAGAATGGACAGCTGGAGTGAAAAACTGTTTTTT
CASRMDSWSEKLFF
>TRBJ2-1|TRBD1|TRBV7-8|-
TGTGCCAGCAGCGGGCGGACAGGGAGCGATGAGCAGTTCTTC
CASSGRTGSDEQFF
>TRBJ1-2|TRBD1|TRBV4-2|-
TGTGCCAGCAGCCAAGATCGTCAGGGACAGGGAGATGGCTACACCTTC
CASSQDRQGQGDGYTF
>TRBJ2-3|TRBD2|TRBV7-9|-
TGTGCCACCAAACCGGGGGGGGATACGCAGTATTTT
CATKPGGDTQYF
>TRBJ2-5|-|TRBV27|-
TGTGCCAGCAGTTTACAGGGGGAGACCCAGTACTTC
CASSLQGETQYF
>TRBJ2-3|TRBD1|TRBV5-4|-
TGTGCCAGCAGCTTGGTTACAGGGGGACGGGCTACGCAGTATTTT
CASSLVTGGRATQYF
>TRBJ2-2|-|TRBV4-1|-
TGCGCCAGCAGCCCCAGTGAGGGCTACGGGGAGCTGTTTTTT
CASSPSEGYGELFF
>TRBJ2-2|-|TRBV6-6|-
TGTGCCAGCAGTTACTCGAGCCGGGGGGGGGAGCTGTTTTTT
CASSYSSRGGELFF
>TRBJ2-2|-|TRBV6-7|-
TGTGCCAGCAGTGCCCGAGAGACAGCGAACACCGGGGAGCTGTTTTTT
CASSARETANTGELFF
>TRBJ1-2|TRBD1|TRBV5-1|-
TGCGCCAGCAGCTTGGCCCCCGGGACAGGGGTGAGTGGTGCTGGCTACACCTTC
CASSLAPGTGVSGAGYTF
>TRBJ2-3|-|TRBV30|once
TGTGCCTGGAGGTTCGGGTACAGCACAGATACGCAGTATTTT
CAWRFGYSTDTQYF
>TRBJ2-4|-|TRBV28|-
TGTGCCAGCAGGCCGTTGGGGGAGGGGGAAAACATTCAGTACTTC
CASRPLGEGENIQYF
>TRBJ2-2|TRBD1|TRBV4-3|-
TGCGCCAGCAGCCAAGAGGTCAGGGGGCATAGCGGGGAGCTGTTTTTT
CASSQEVRGHSGELFF
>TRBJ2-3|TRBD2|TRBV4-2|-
TGTGCCAGCAGCCATGGGCCTGGGCTAGCGGGGAACACAGATACGCAGTATTTT
CASSHGPGLAGNTDTQYF
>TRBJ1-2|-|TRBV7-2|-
TGTGCCAGCAGCTTAGCGGGGGGTATTTATGGCTACACCTTC
CASSLAGGIYGYTF
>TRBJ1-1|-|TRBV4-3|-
TGCGCCAGCAGCCAAGATAGGAACACTGAAGCTTTCTTT
CASSQDRNTEAFF
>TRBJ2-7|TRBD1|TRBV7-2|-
TGTGCCAGCAGCCAAAGACAGGGGAGCTCCTACGAGCAGTACTTC
CASSQRQGSSYEQYF
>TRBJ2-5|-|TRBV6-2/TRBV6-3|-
TGTGCCAGCAGTTACAAAGCCGAGACCCAGTACTTC
CASSYKAETQYF
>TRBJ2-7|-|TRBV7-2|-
TGTGCCAGCAGTTTAGTCCCCGCCTACGAGCAGTACTTC
CASSLVPAYEQYF
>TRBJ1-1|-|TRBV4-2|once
TGTGCCAGCAGCCAGATCTCCGCAGGGGTCACTGAAGCTTTCTTT
CASSQISAGVTEAFF
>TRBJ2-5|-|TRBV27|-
TGTGCCAGCAGTTCAGGGCTTTTGGAGACCCAGTACTTC
CASSSGLLETQYF
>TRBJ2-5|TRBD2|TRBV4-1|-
TGCGCCAGCAGCCAAGTTGGACTAGGGGAAGAGACCCAGTACTTC
CASSQVGLGEETQYF
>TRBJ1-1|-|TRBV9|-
TGTGCCAGCAGCGTTACAGGGCTGAACACTGAAGCTTTCTTT
CASSVTGLNTEAFF
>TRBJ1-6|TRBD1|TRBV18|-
TGTGCCAGCTCTCCCGGACAGGGTAATTCACCCCTCCACTTT
CASSPGQGNSPLHF
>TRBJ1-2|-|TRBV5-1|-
TGCGCCAGCATACCCGCGCCTGAGAGGGGACTCTATGGCTACACCTTC
CASIPAPERGLYGYTF
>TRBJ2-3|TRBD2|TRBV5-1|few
TGCGCCAGCAGCTTGGCGCGTGCGGGGGGGCTCTCAGATACGCAGTATTTT
CASSLARAGGLSDTQYF
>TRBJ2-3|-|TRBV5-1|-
TGCGCCAGCAGCTTTACGCCCCGAGCAGATACGCAGTATTTT
CASSFTPRADTQYF
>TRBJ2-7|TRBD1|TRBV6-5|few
TGTGCCAGCAGTTCAGGGGGAACGAACGAGCAGTACTTC
CASSSGGTNEQYF
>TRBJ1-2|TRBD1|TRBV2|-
TGTGCCAGCGAACAGGGGTCATATGGCTACACCTTC
CASEQGSYGYTF
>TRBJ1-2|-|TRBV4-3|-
TGCGCCAGCAGCTACTCGTTAGGGGGTAACTATGGCTACACCTTC
CASSYSLGGNYGYTF
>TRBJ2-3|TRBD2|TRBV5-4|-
TGTGCCAGCAGCTTGGTTAGCGGGGGGGCAGATACGCAGTATTTT
CASSLVSGGADTQYF
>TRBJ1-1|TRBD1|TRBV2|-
TGTGCCAGCAGCGAACAGGGGAGTATTACTGAAGCTTTCTTT
CASSEQGSITEAFF
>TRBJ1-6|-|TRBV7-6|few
TGTGCCAGCAGCTCCAGCGTGGGAGGCAATTCACCCCTCCACTTT
CASSSSVGGNSPLHF
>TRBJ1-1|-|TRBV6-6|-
TGTGCCAGCAGTTACTCGAGGCCGAACACTGAAGCTTTCTTT
CASSYSRPNTEAFF
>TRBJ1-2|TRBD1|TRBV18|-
TGTGCCAGCTCACCTTCGGACAGGGCGAGCTATGGCTACACCTTC
CASSPSDRASYGYTF
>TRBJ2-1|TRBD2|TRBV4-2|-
TGTGCCAGCAGCCGGGGACTAGCGGGGGGGTCTATCAGTGAGCAGTTCTTC
CASSRGLAGGSISEQFF
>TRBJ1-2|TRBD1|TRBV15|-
TGTGCCACCAGCAGAGATTGGGACAGTTCCTCCTACACCTTC
CATSRDWDSSSYTF